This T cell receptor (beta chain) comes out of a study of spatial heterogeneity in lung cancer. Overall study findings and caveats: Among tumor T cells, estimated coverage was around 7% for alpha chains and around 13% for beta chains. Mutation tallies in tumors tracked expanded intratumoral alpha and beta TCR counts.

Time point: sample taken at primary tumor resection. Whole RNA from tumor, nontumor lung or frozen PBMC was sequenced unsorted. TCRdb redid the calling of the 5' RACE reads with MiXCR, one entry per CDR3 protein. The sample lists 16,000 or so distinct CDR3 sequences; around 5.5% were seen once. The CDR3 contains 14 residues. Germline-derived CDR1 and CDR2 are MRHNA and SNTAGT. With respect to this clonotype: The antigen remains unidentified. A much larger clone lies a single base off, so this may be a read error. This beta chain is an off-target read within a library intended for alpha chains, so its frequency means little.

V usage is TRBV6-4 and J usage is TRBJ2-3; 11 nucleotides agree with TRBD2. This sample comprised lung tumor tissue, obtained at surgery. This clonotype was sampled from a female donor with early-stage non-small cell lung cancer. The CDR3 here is CDTPGLAGGDTQYF. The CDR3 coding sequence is TGTGACACCCCCGGTCTAGCGGGAGGCGATACGCAGTATTTT.